This T cell receptor (beta chain) was captured in a study of cytomegalovirus exposure and HLA in healthy donors. TCRdb's copy holds only in-frame clones and misses some; the assay was immunoSEQ multiplex PCR. The table includes 55,000 to 65,000 clones, roughly nine tenths detected once. Study-level results: Confirmation in vitro established that a few CMV-associated chains were specific for CMV antigens. TCR beta chains numbering some 160 were designated cytomegalovirus-associated. TCR clusters originating in the first cohort tended to co-occur in the roughly 120 validation repertoires, according to a later analysis. Cytomegalovirus status was reportedly diagnosed by the classifier with high sensitivity and specificity.

A note on this clone: No antigen is known for it.

The V gene's germline CDR1 is SNHLY and CDR2 FYNNEI. This CDR3 has 11 amino acids. Trimming pared 7 bases from V and 12 bases from J, leaving 12 bases between. V is TRBV2 and J is TRBJ1-4; D is ambiguous. Specimen: PBMCs. The source of this sequence is a young man in good health and CMV-seronegative. For the CDR3, the DNA is TGTGCCAGCATAGGGTTCGGGGAACTGTTTTTT. This sequence encodes CASIGFGELFF. Supplemented by reference TRBV2 and TRBJ1-4, the full variable domain reads EPEVTQTPSHQVTQMGQEVILRCVPISNHLYFYWYRQILGQKVEFLVSFYNNEISEKSEIFDDQFSVERPDGSNFTLKIRSTKLEDSAMYFCASIGFGELFFGSGTQLSVL.